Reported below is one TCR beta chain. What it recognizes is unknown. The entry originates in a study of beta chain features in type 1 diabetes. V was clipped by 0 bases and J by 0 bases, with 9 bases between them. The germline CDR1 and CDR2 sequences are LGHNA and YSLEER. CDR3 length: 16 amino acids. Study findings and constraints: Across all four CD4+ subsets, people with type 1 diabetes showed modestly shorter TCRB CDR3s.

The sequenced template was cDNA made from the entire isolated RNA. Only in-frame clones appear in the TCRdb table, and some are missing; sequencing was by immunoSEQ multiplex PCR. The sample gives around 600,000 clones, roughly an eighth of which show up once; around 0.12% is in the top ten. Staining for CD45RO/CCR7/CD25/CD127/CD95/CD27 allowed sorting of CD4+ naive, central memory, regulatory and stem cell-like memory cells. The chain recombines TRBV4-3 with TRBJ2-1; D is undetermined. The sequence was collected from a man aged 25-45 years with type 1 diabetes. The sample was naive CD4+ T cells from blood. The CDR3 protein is CASSQDILFSYNEQFF. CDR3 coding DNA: TGCGCCAGCAGCCAAGATATACTCTTCTCCTACAATGAGCAGTTCTTC.